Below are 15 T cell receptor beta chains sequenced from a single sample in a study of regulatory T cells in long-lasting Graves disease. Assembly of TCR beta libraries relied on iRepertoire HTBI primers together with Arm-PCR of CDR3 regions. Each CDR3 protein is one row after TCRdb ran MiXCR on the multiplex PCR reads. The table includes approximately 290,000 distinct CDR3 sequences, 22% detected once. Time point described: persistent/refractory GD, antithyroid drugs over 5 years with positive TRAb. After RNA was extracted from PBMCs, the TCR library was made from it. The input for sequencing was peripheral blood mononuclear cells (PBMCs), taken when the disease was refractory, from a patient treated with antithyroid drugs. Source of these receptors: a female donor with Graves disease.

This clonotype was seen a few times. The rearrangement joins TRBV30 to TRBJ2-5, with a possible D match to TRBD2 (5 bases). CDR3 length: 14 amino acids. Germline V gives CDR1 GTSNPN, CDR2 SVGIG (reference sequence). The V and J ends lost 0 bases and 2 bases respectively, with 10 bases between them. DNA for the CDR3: TGTGCCTGGAGTGTCCGGGGAATGCAAGAGACCCAGTACTTC. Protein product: CAWSVRGMQETQYF.

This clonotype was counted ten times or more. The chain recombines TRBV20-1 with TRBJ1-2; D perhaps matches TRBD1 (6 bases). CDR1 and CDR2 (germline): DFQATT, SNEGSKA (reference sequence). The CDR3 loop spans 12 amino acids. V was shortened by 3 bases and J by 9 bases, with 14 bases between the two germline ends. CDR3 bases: TGCAGTGCTAGCCCGACAGGCCAAAGCTACACCTTC. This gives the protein CSASPTGQSYTF.

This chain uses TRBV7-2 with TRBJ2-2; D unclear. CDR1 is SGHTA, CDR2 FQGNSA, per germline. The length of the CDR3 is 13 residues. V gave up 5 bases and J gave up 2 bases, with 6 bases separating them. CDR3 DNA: TGTGCCAGCAGCCCCTACAACACCGGGGAGCTGTTTTTT. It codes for CASSPYNTGELFF.

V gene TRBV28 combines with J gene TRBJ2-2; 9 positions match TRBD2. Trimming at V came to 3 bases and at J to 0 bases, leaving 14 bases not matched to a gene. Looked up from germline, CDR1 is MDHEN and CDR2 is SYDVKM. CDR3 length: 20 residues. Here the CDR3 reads CASSFLGPSGIPPNTGELFF. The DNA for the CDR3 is TGTGCCAGCAGTTTTTTGGGACCTAGCGGGATCCCCCCGAACACCGGGGAGCTGTTTTTT.

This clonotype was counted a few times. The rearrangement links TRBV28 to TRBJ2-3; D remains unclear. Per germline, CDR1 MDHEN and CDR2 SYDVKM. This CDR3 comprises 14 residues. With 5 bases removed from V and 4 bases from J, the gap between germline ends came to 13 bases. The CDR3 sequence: CASSAGQVADTQYF. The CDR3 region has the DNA TGTGCCAGCAGTGCCGGGCAGGTCGCAGATACGCAGTATTTT. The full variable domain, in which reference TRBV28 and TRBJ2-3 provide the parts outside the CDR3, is DVKVTQSSRYLVKRTGEKVFLECVQDMDHENMFWYRQDPGLGLRLIYFSYDVKMKEKGDIPEGYSVSREKKERFSLILESASTNQTSMYLCASSAGQVADTQYFGPGTRLTVL.

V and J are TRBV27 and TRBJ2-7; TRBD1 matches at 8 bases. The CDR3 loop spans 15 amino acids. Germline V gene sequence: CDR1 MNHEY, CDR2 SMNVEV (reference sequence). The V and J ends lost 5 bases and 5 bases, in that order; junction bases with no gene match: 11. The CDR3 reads CASSPTDRGWHEQYF. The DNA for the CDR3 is TGTGCCAGCAGTCCAACCGACAGGGGTTGGCACGAGCAGTACTTC.

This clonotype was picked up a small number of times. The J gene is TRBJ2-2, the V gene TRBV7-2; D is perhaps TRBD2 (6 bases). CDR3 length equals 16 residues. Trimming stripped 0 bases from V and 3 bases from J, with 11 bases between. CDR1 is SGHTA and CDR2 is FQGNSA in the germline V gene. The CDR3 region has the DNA TGTGCCAGCAGCTTAGCAGCGGGTTCGGACACCGGGGAGCTGTTTTTT. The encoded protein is CASSLAAGSDTGELFF.

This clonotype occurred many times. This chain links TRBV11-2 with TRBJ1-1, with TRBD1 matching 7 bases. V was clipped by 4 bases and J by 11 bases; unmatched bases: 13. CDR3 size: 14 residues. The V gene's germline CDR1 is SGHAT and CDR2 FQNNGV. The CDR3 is CASSSQGIRLEAFF. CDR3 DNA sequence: TGTGCCAGCAGCTCACAGGGGATAAGGTTGGAGGCTTTCTTT.

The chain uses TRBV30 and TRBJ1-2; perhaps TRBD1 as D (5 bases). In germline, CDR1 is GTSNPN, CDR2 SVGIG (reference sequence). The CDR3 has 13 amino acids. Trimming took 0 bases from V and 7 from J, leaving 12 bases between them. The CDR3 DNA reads TGTGCCTGGAGTGTACAGGAGGCTCGTGGCTACACCTTC. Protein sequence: CAWSVQEARGYTF.

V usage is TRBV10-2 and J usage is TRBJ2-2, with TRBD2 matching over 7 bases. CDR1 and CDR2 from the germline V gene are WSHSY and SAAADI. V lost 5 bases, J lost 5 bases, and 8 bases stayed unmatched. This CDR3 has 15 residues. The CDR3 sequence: CASSPNMGGTGELFF. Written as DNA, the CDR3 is TGCGCCAGCAGTCCAAACATGGGAGGGACCGGGGAGCTGTTTTTT.

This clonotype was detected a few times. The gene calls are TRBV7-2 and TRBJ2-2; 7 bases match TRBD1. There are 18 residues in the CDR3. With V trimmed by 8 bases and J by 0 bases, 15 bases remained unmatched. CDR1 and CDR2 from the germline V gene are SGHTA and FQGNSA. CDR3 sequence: CASGERRDSLPNTGELFF. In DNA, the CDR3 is TGTGCCAGCGGGGAACGACGGGACAGCTTACCGAACACCGGGGAGCTGTTTTTT.

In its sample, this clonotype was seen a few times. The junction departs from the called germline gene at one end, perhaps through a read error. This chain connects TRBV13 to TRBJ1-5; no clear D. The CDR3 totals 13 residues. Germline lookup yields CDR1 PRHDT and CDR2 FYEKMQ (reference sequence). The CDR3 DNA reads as TGCGCCAGCAGCACCGGGGAGGATCAGCCCCAGCATTTT. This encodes CASSTGEDQPQHF.

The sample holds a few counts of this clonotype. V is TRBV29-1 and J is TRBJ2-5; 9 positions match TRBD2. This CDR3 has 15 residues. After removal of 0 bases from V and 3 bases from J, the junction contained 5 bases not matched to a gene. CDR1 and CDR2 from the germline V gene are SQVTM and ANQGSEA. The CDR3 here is CSVEEGLAGKETQYF. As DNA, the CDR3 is TGCAGCGTTGAAGAAGGGCTAGCGGGGAAAGAGACCCAGTACTTC.

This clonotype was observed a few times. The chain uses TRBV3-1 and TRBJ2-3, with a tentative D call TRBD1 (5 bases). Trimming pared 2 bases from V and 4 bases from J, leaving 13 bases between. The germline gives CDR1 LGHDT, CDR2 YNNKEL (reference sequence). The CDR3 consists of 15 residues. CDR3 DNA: TGTGCCAGCAGCCAACGTTCAGGGTTTGCAGATACGCAGTATTTT. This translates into CASSQRSGFADTQYF.

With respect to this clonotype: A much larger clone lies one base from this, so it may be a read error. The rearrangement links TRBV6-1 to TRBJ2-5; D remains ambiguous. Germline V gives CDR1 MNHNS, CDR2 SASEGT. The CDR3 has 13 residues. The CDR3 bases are TGTGCCAGCAGGGGTTGGGGTCAAGAGGCCCAGTACTTC. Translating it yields CASRGWGQEAQYF.